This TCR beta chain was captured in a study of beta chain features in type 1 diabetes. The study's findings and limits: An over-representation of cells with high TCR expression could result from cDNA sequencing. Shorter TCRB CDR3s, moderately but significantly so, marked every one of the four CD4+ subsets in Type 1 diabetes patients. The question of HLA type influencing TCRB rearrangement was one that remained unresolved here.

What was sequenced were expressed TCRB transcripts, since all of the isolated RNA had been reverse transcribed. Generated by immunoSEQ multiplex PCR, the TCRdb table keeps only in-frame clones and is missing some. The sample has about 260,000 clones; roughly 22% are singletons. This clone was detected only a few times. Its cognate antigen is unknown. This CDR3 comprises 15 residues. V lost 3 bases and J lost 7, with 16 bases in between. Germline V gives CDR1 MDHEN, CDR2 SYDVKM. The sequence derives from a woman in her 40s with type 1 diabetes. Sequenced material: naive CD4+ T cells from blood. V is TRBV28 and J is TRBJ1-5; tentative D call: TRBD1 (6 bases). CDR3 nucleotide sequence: TGTGCCAGCAGTTTTCCGGGACAACAAAGGCAGCCCCAGCATTTT. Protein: CASSFPGQQRQPQHF. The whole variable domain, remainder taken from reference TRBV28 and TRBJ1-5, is DVKVTQSSRYLVKRTGEKVFLECVQDMDHENMFWYRQDPGLGLRLIYFSYDVKMKEKGDIPEGYSVSREKKERFSLILESASTNQTSMYLCASSFPGQQRQPQHFGDGTRLSIL.